This TCR beta chain was identified in a study of Ad26.COV2.S vaccination and SARS-CoV-2 variants. The overall study: The vaccine Ad26.COV2.S was put into the muscle once, or twice with 56 days between.

Treatment of the sample: roughly 18 received Ad26.COV2.S at low or high dose, single or two shots; 5 received placebo; per-sample allocation not given. All samples were drawn on day 63, counting from the first vaccine or placebo injection. Trimming stripped 0 bases from V and 0 bases from J, with 10 bases between. The germline V gene has CDR1 SGDLS and CDR2 YYNGEE. The CDR3 length is 15 residues. TCRdb's copy holds only in-frame clones and misses some; the assay was immunoSEQ multiplex PCR. This repertoire shows hundreds of thousands of clones, 70% to 90% found once; its top ten account for about 3.3%.

This TCR derives from a person aged 18 to 65 who received the Ad26.COV2.S COVID-19 vaccine or a placebo. The chain recombines TRBV9 with TRBJ2-7; no clear D gene. The sequenced sample was peripheral blood, obtained in a trial of Ad26.COV2.S vaccine versus placebo. CDR3 nucleotide sequence: TGTGCCAGCAGCGTAGGCAGTACCAACTCCTACGAGCAGTACTTC. As protein: CASSVGSTNSYEQYF.